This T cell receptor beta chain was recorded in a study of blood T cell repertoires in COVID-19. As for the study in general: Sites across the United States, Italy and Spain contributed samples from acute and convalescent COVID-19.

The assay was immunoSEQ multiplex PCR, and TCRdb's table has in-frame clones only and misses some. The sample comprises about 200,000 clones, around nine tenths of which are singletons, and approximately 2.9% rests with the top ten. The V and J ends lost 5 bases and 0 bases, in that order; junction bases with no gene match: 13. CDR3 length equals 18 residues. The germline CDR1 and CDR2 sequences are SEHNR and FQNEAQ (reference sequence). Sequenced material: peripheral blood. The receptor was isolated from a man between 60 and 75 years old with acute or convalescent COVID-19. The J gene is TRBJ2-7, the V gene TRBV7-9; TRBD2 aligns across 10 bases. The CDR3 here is CASSHPLAGAPNSYEQYF. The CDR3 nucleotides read TGTGCCAGCAGCCACCCTCTAGCGGGGGCACCGAACTCCTACGAGCAGTACTTC.